This T cell receptor beta chain stems from a study of post-analysis software for immune sequencing data. Background on the study: Relapsing-remitting, secondary progressive and progressive-relapsing multiple sclerosis were all included among the disease courses.

Points from the study as a whole: About five TRBV segments appeared more often in patients than in controls, and TRBV5-6, TRBV5-1 and TRBV20-1 were among these.

Unique molecular identifiers had been added to the TCR beta cDNA libraries. Each CDR3 protein gets one entry after TCRdb re-called the PCR reads with MiXCR. The sample lists around 710,000 distinct CDR3 sequences; about 45% were seen once. With regard to this clonotype: Its antigen is unknown.

The V segment lost 9 bases and the J segment 4 bases; nucleotides outside the gene matches: 3. This CDR3 spans 13 amino acids. Germline V gene data show CDR1 as KGHDR and CDR2 as SFDVKD. The chain employs TRBV24-1 and TRBJ2-1; 9 bases map to TRBD2. The sample consisted of blood. The TCR sequence derives from a girl aged 5 to 17 with multiple sclerosis. DNA of the CDR3: TGTGCCACCGAGGGACTAGCATACAATGAGCAGTTCTTC. This gives the protein CATEGLAYNEQFF.